This T cell receptor (beta chain) originates from a study of cytomegalovirus exposure and HLA in healthy donors. General study results and limits: Association of 16,951 TCR beta sequences with HLA alleles was found at 0.05 false discovery rate in a later analysis.

Vbeta (60) and Jbeta (13) primers were used in the PCR. This table comes from immunoSEQ multiplex PCR, and its TCRdb copy is limited to in-frame clones, with some not included. The repertoire holds some 180,000 clones, with 77% as singletons. Turning to this clone: Its target is unknown.

The sequenced material came from PBMCs. This TCR was recovered from a man younger than 35 in good health and CMV-seronegative.

Written as DNA, the CDR3 is TGTGCCAGCTCACACGGTCAGGGCTTAGAGACCCAGTACTTC. This codes for CASSHGQGLETQYF. The chain links TRBV18 to TRBJ2-5; the D gene is possibly TRBD1 (5 bases). V was trimmed by 4 bases and J by 4 bases, leaving 13 bases between them. The CDR3 sequence is 14 residues long. CDR1 and CDR2 (germline): KGHSH, LQKENI.